These 23 T cell receptor beta chains share one sample of origin, sequenced in a study of T cell responses to AZD1222 COVID-19 vaccine. The table came from immunoSEQ multiplex PCR; TCRdb's copy has only in-frame clones and leaves some out. Of 120,000 to 150,000 clones in the sample, under 95% were seen once. Source: peripheral blood, taken on day 0 of AZD1222 vaccination. These receptor sequences come from an adult in good health.

This sequence joins TRBV11-3 and TRBJ1-1, with unresolved D. V gave up 5 bases and J gave up 6 bases, with 13 bases separating them. Looked up from germline, CDR1 is SGHNT and CDR2 is YENEEA. This CDR3 spans 13 amino acids. The CDR3 nucleotides are TGTGCCAGCAGCCAAGCATCAAGATCTGAAGCTTTCTTT. As protein: CASSQASRSEAFF.

DNA for the CDR3: TGTGCCAGCAGGAAACAGGGAAAAGATGAAGCTTTCTTT. Its protein is CASRKQGKDEAFF. V gene TRBV27 combines with J gene TRBJ1-1, with D possibly matching TRBD1 (6 bases). V gave up 6 bases and J gave up 7 bases, with 15 bases separating them. The CDR3 covers 13 residues. From germline, CDR1 is MNHEY and CDR2 SMNVEV (reference sequence).

The rearrangement joins TRBV28 to TRBJ1-3; 8 bases are shared with TRBD1. Germline V gene data show CDR1 as MDHEN and CDR2 as SYDVKM. V dropped 8 bases and J dropped 7; count of bases not matched to a gene: 4. The CDR3 has 12 amino acids. The CDR3 loop reads CASGTGGNTIYF. The CDR3 DNA reads TGTGCCAGCGGGACAGGTGGGAACACCATATATTTT. The full variable domain, in which reference TRBV28 and TRBJ1-3 provide the parts outside the CDR3, is DVKVTQSSRYLVKRTGEKVFLECVQDMDHENMFWYRQDPGLGLRLIYFSYDVKMKEKGDIPEGYSVSREKKERFSLILESASTNQTSMYLCASGTGGNTIYFGEGSWLTVV.

This clone was seen once. The chain uses TRBV4-1 and TRBJ1-3; no clear D gene. The germline V and J ends were trimmed by 3 bases and 10 bases, with 16 bases remaining between them. CDR3 length: 14 residues. Germline CDR1 and CDR2: MGHRA and YSYEKL. The CDR3 DNA reads TGCGCCAGCAGCCACCCAATGACCTGGGGAACCATATATTTT. The encoded protein is CASSHPMTWGTIYF.

This chain links TRBV3-1 (or the pseudogene TRBV3-2) with TRBJ1-2; D may be TRBD1 (6 bases). V lost 1 base to trimming and J lost 2 bases, with 11 bases between them. This CDR3 spans 15 amino acids. Germline CDR1 reads LGHDT; CDR2 reads YNNKEL (reference sequence). CDR3 sequence (DNA): TGTGCCAGCAGCCAAGCAGGGGTGCCCAACTATGGCTACACCTTC. This codes for CASSQAGVPNYGYTF.

Worth noting for this clone: The same CDR3 arises from other DNA sequences in this sample as well. V is TRBV6-2 or TRBV6-3 and J is TRBJ2-7, with D perhaps TRBD1 (6 bases). The CDR3 is 12 residues long. Germline V gene lookup returns CDR1 MNHEY and CDR2 SVGEGT. Deletions cut 5 bases from V and 3 bases from J, with 8 bases between. This chain's CDR3 is CASSPTGYEQYF. The CDR3 DNA sequence: TGTGCCAGCAGTCCGACAGGCTACGAGCAGTACTTC.

This chain connects TRBV7-8 to TRBJ2-3, with TRBD1 identical over 9 bases. Germline-derived CDR1 and CDR2 are SGHVS and FQNEAQ. Trimming removed 5 bases from V and 2 bases from J; junction bases left unmatched: 5. CDR3 length: 15 amino acids. The CDR3 region is CASSPWTGATDTQYF. The CDR3 nucleotides read TGTGCCAGCAGCCCGTGGACAGGGGCCACAGATACGCAGTATTTT.

The chain employs TRBV4-3 and TRBJ2-3; 9 bases match TRBD2. The germline V gene has CDR1 LGHNA and CDR2 YSLEER. This CDR3 region has 16 residues. Trimming removed 1 base from V and 1 base from J; junction bases left unmatched: 3. DNA of the CDR3: TGCGCCAGCAGCCAAGGAAGACTAGCGGGCACAGATACGCAGTATTTT. Translation gives CASSQGRLAGTDTQYF.

Turning to this clone: One junction end does not reproduce the germline sequence, and a read error may be involved. The genes are TRBV6-5 and TRBJ1-1; 9 positions agree with TRBD1. The CDR3 is 15 amino acids. Per germline, CDR1 MNHEY and CDR2 SVGAGI. The DNA of the CDR3 is TGTGCCAGCAGTCACTCCACAGGGGGCTTCACTGAAGCTTTCTTT. Its protein is CASSHSTGGFTEAFF.

This chain joins TRBV29-1 and TRBJ2-1; 7 bases align to TRBD2. The germline V gene encodes CDR1 SQVTM and CDR2 ANQGSEA. V gave up 4 bases and J gave up 7 bases; unmatched junction bases: 7. The CDR3 has 13 residues. CDR3 in amino acids: CSVGGSGTNEQFF. Here the CDR3 DNA reads TGCAGCGTTGGGGGAAGCGGGACGAATGAGCAGTTCTTC.

The chain uses TRBV7-3 and TRBJ1-2, with D perhaps matching TRBD1 (6 bases). The V gene lost 2 bases and the J gene lost 8 bases, with 12 bases spanning the gap. This CDR3 region has 13 residues. Germline V gene lookup returns CDR1 SGHTA and CDR2 FQGTGA. The CDR3 protein is CASSLGPGEGYTF. The CDR3, as DNA: TGTGCCAGCAGCTTAGGCCCAGGGGAAGGCTACACCTTC.

In its sample, this clone was seen once. This rearrangement joins TRBV9 to TRBJ2-1; D perhaps matches TRBD1 (5 bases). Germline V gives CDR1 SGDLS, CDR2 YYNGEE. There are 13 residues in the CDR3. V lost 2 bases, J lost 15 bases, and 18 bases lay in between. The CDR3 region is CASSVRMCCQGFF. The CDR3 DNA reads as TGTGCCAGCAGCGTGCGGATGTGTTGCCAGGGGTTCTTC.

The gene calls are TRBV27 and TRBJ2-7; D uncertain. Germline loops: CDR1 MNHEY, CDR2 SMNVEV (reference sequence). With 6 bases removed from V and 8 bases from J, the gap between germline ends came to 20 bases. CDR3 length equals 14 residues. The CDR3 spells CASSQLGSSLQQYF. In DNA, the CDR3 is TGTGCCAGCAGCCAATTAGGTTCTTCTCTACAGCAGTACTTC.

This rearrangement joins TRBV27 to TRBJ1-5, with TRBD1 matching over 7 bases. The CDR3 length is 14 residues. V shed 5 bases, J shed 5 bases, and the junction held 6 bases outside the gene matches. The germline gives CDR1 MNHEY, CDR2 SMNVEV (reference sequence). The CDR3 spells CASSVQGLDQPQHF. The CDR3 region has the DNA TGTGCCAGCAGTGTACAGGGGTTAGATCAGCCCCAGCATTTT.

J is TRBJ2-7 and V is TRBV5-1, with TRBD2 identical over 11 bases. Germline CDR1 is SGHRS and CDR2 is YFSETQ. Trimming at V came to 4 bases and at J to 6 bases, leaving 12 bases not matched to a gene. This CDR3 contains 16 residues. In DNA, the CDR3 is TGCGCCAGCAGCCCGCGGGGTAGCGGGGGGGCCGGCGAGCAGTACTTC. This codes for CASSPRGSGGAGEQYF.

The chain has TRBV5-4 and TRBJ2-3; TRBD2 agrees at 10 bases. The CDR3 contains 15 residues. J gave up 1 base and V 8 bases, and 7 bases lay outside the gene matches. Germline CDR1 reads SGHNT; CDR2 reads YYREEE (reference sequence). The CDR3 DNA reads as TGTGCCAGTACCCTAGCGGGAGACGGCACAGATACGCAGTATTTT. Translation: CASTLAGDGTDTQYF. The variable domain in full, with the rest retrieved from reference TRBV5-4 and TRBJ2-3, is ETGVTQSPTHLIKTRGQQVTLRCSSQSGHNTVSWYQQALGQGPQFIFQYYREEENGRGNFPPRFSGLQFPNYSSELNVNALELDDSALYLCASTLAGDGTDTQYFGPGTRLTVL.

The chain joins TRBV10-3 to TRBJ1-5; 12 bases align to TRBD1. V lost 6 bases, J lost 0 bases, and 6 bases stayed unmatched. This CDR3 spans 17 amino acids. Germline V gene lookup returns CDR1 ENHRY and CDR2 SYGVKD. The CDR3 loop reads CAISPGTGGHSNQPQHF. DNA of the CDR3: TGTGCCATCAGCCCCGGGACAGGGGGCCATAGCAATCAGCCCCAGCATTTT.

The genes are TRBV9 and TRBJ2-1; maybe TRBD2 (6 bases). The germline V gene has CDR1 SGDLS and CDR2 YYNGEE. V lost 7 bases and J lost 9, with 14 bases in between. This CDR3 has 12 residues. The CDR3 sequence: CASAPSGGEQFF. CDR3 nucleotides: TGTGCCAGCGCCCCCTCCGGGGGTGAGCAGTTCTTC. The variable domain in full, completed from reference TRBV9 and TRBJ2-1, reads DSGVTQTPKHLITATGQRVTLRCSPRSGDLSVYWYQQSLDQGLQFLIQYYNGEERAKGNILERFSAQQFPDLHSELNLSSLELGDSALYFCASAPSGGEQFFGPGTRLTVL.

The count of this clone is one. The chain joins TRBV28 to TRBJ1-2, with D possibly matching TRBD1 (6 bases). Germline CDR1 and CDR2: MDHEN and SYDVKM. V lost 7 bases and J lost 4, with 13 bases in between. There are 13 residues in the CDR3. The CDR3 loop reads CASTLRTVYGYTF. For the CDR3, the DNA is TGTGCCAGCACACTACGGACAGTCTATGGCTACACCTTC.

The J gene is TRBJ2-7, the V gene TRBV5-1, with D maybe TRBD2 (6 bases). CDR1 is SGHRS, CDR2 YFSETQ, per germline. The CDR3 runs to 14 residues. V lost 2 bases and J lost 4, with 13 bases in between. CDR3 DNA sequence: TGCGCCAGCAGCTTCCACGGGGCGGGGTACGAGCAGTACTTC. This gives the protein CASSFHGAGYEQYF.

This chain uses TRBV18 with TRBJ1-2; D remains ambiguous. With 1 base removed from V and 2 bases from J, the gap between germline ends came to 8 bases. Germline lookup yields CDR1 KGHSH and CDR2 LQKENI. The CDR3 runs 14 residues. The CDR3 bases are TGTGCCAGCTCACCACAGCAGGCCAACTATGGCTACACCTTC. As protein: CASSPQQANYGYTF.

The table lists this clone with a count of one. This sequence joins TRBV5-1 and TRBJ2-1, with D possibly TRBD1 on 5 matching bases. Germline loops: CDR1 SGHRS, CDR2 YFSETQ. CDR3 length equals 14 residues. V lost 9 bases, J lost 1 base, and 14 bases lay in between. The chain's CDR3 is CATKNSGSYNEQFF. CDR3 nucleotides: TGCGCCACCAAAAATTCAGGGTCCTACAATGAGCAGTTCTTC. The full variable domain, its missing parts supplied by reference TRBV5-1 and TRBJ2-1, is KAGVTQTPRYLIKTRGQQVTLSCSPISGHRSVSWYQQTPGQGLQFLFEYFSETQRNKGNFPGRFSGRQFSNSRSEMNVSTLELGDSALYLCATKNSGSYNEQFFGPGTRLTVL.

J is TRBJ2-5 and V is TRBV5-1; TRBD1 is a possible D gene (6 bases). Looked up from germline, CDR1 is SGHRS and CDR2 is YFSETQ. CDR3 length: 14 residues. V shed 4 bases and J shed 5 bases, with 15 bases lying between them. The CDR3 nucleotides are TGCGCCAGCAGCAACCTTCAGGGGCTGGAGACCCAGTACTTC. This gives the protein CASSNLQGLETQYF.